One and the same sample provided the 4 T cell receptor beta chains below, sequenced in a study of shared clonotypes between healthy human individuals. Measured with immunoSEQ multiplex PCR; TCRdb has only the in-frame clones, and not every one. The repertoire includes approximately 92,000 clones, around 68% of them detected once, and around half sits in the top ten. What was sequenced was memory CD8+ T cells sorted from blood. Subset indicated: CD45RO+ cells pooled with CCR7-negative TemRA cells. The receptors were gathered from a young man in good health.

This chain links TRBV11-3 with TRBJ2-2; TRBD2 agrees at 8 bases. Trimming took 9 bases from V and 7 from J; bases not matched to a gene: 13. The CDR3 contains 15 residues. Germline loops: CDR1 SGHNT, CDR2 YENEEA. DNA of the CDR3: TGTGCCAGTTCAAGGAGCGGGAGCGACGTCGGGGAGCTGTTTTTT. Translated: CASSRSGSDVGELFF.

V gene TRBV27 combines with J gene TRBJ2-3; 8 bases align to TRBD1. The CDR3 is made up of 17 amino acids. With 2 bases clipped from V and 1 base from J, the junction kept 8 bases outside the gene matches. CDR1 is MNHEY, CDR2 SMNVEV, per germline (reference sequence). This chain's CDR3 is CASSLLPGGRGTDTQYF. The CDR3 bases are TGTGCCAGCAGTTTACTTCCAGGGGGCCGGGGCACAGATACGCAGTATTTT.

The chain carries TRBV27 and TRBJ2-7; D possibly corresponds to TRBD2 (6 bases). V shed 0 bases and J shed 0 bases, with 12 bases lying between them. This CDR3 has 16 amino acids. Germline CDR1 MNHEY, CDR2 SMNVEV (reference sequence). The CDR3 is CASSLSAGTISYEQYF. The CDR3 nucleotides are TGTGCCAGCAGTTTATCGGCGGGAACCATCTCCTACGAGCAGTACTTC.

The chain recombines TRBV7-9 with TRBJ2-1, with D possibly called TRBD1 or TRBD2 (6 bases each). CDR1 and CDR2 from the germline V gene are SEHNR and FQNEAQ (reference sequence). V lost 2 bases, J lost 0 bases, and 11 bases lay in between. CDR3 length equals 16 residues. In DNA, the CDR3 is TGTGCCAGCAGCTTAAGGGGGGTGAGCTCCTACAATGAGCAGTTCTTC. Translated, it gives CASSLRGVSSYNEQFF.